Listed below are T cell receptor beta chains from one sample, sequenced in a study of blood T cell repertoires in COVID-19. Libraries were prepared by immunoSEQ multiplex PCR; TCRdb keeps only in-frame clonotypes and omits some of them. The sample consists of hundreds of thousands of clones, roughly 90% of them appearing once. Sequencing was performed on peripheral blood. These receptors came from a woman between 45 and 65 years old with active or convalescent COVID-19. CDR3s include the opening cysteine and the closing phenylalanine or tryptophan. The order of the fields is D gene, clone size, J gene, V gene, CDR3 DNA, CDR3 protein. D genes are given only for firm matches. Not every row has a clone size; where given, it reads once, few, many or a size class.

d_call: NA; clone_size: NA; j_call: TRBJ1-2; v_call: TRBV7-9; cdr3_nt: TGTGCCAGCAGCTTAGTGTTTGACAGACAAGTCTCCTATGGCTACACCTTC; cdr3_aa: CASSLVFDRQVSYGYTF
d_call: TRBD1; clone_size: NA; j_call: TRBJ1-3; v_call: TRBV4-2; cdr3_nt: TGTGCCAGCAGCCAAGAAGGGCCGGGACAGCAATTCTCTGGAAACACCATATATTTT; cdr3_aa: CASSQEGPGQQFSGNTIYF
d_call: NA; clone_size: NA; j_call: TRBJ2-7; v_call: TRBV6-2/TRBV6-3; cdr3_nt: TGTGCCAGCAGTTTAACAGTCCTCTACGAGCAGTACTTC; cdr3_aa: CASSLTVLYEQYF
d_call: NA; clone_size: NA; j_call: TRBJ2-3; v_call: TRBV6-4; cdr3_nt: TGTGCCAGCAGTGACTCTGGAGGCCTAGGGAGATCGCAGTATTTT; cdr3_aa: CASSDSGGLGRSQYF
d_call: NA; clone_size: NA; j_call: TRBJ2-3; v_call: TRBV6-5; cdr3_nt: TGTGCCAGCAGTTCCGGCACAGATACGCAGTATTTT; cdr3_aa: CASSSGTDTQYF
d_call: TRBD1; clone_size: NA; j_call: TRBJ2-1; v_call: TRBV7-6; cdr3_nt: TGTGCCAGCAGCTTAACGGGACAGGGGTACAATGAGCAGTTCTTC; cdr3_aa: CASSLTGQGYNEQFF
d_call: NA; clone_size: NA; j_call: TRBJ1-4; v_call: TRBV6-5; cdr3_nt: TGTGCCAGCAGTTACCCGGGAGAAAAACTGTTTTTT; cdr3_aa: CASSYPGEKLFF
d_call: TRBD1; clone_size: NA; j_call: TRBJ1-4; v_call: TRBV11-2; cdr3_nt: TGTGCCAGCACCAAAGACAGGGAGAATGAAAAACTGTTTTTT; cdr3_aa: CASTKDRENEKLFF
d_call: NA; clone_size: NA; j_call: TRBJ1-2; v_call: TRBV29-1; cdr3_nt: TGCAGCGTTGAAGAGGCTTCCTATGGCTACACCTTC; cdr3_aa: CSVEEASYGYTF
d_call: TRBD1; clone_size: few; j_call: TRBJ1-1; v_call: TRBV5-1; cdr3_nt: TGCGCCAGCAGCTTGGAAAGGACAGGGGACACTGAAGCTTTCTTT; cdr3_aa: CASSLERTGDTEAFF
d_call: NA; clone_size: once; j_call: TRBJ2-3; v_call: TRBV6-5; cdr3_nt: TGTGCCAGCAGTTACTCGGGACTGCACACAGATACGCAGTATTTT; cdr3_aa: CASSYSGLHTDTQYF
d_call: TRBD2; clone_size: NA; j_call: TRBJ2-1; v_call: TRBV25-1; cdr3_nt: TGTGCCAGCAGTAACCCGGGACTAGCGGACAATGAGCAGTTCTTC; cdr3_aa: CASSNPGLADNEQFF
d_call: NA; clone_size: NA; j_call: TRBJ1-5; v_call: TRBV19; cdr3_nt: TGTGCCAGTGGAAAAGGGGCGGGAAGCAATCAGCCCCAGCATTTT; cdr3_aa: CASGKGAGSNQPQHF
d_call: NA; clone_size: NA; j_call: TRBJ1-6; v_call: TRBV27; cdr3_nt: TGTGCCAGCAGTTTATTCGTGGAGAGCTCCTATAATTCACCCCTCCACTTT; cdr3_aa: CASSLFVESSYNSPLHF
d_call: NA; clone_size: NA; j_call: TRBJ2-5; v_call: TRBV9; cdr3_nt: TGTGCCAGCAGCGTACACACAGTTGTAGGAGAGACCCAGTACTTC; cdr3_aa: CASSVHTVVGETQYF
d_call: TRBD1; clone_size: NA; j_call: TRBJ2-7; v_call: TRBV10-2; cdr3_nt: TGCGCCAGCATCCCCGGACAGGGCGCCTACGAGCAGTACTTC; cdr3_aa: CASIPGQGAYEQYF
d_call: TRBD1; clone_size: once; j_call: TRBJ1-5; v_call: TRBV30; cdr3_nt: TGTGCCTGGGCGGGACAGGGGGTCGGTAACGATCAGCCCCAGCATTTT; cdr3_aa: CAWAGQGVGNDQPQHF
d_call: TRBD2; clone_size: NA; j_call: TRBJ2-1; v_call: TRBV5-8; cdr3_nt: TGTGCCAGCAGCTTGATGCTGCGGGGGGGCCTTATGTACAATGAGCAGTTCTTC; cdr3_aa: CASSLMLRGGLMYNEQFF
d_call: NA; clone_size: NA; j_call: TRBJ2-7; v_call: TRBV19; cdr3_nt: TGTGCCAGCAGCAATCAGGGAGGATCCTACGAGCAGTACTTC; cdr3_aa: CASSNQGGSYEQYF
d_call: NA; clone_size: NA; j_call: TRBJ2-1; v_call: TRBV19; cdr3_nt: TGTGCCAGTAGTATACTGGGGGCGGGACTAAAAAATGAGCAGTTCTTC; cdr3_aa: CASSILGAGLKNEQFF
d_call: NA; clone_size: NA; j_call: TRBJ2-1; v_call: TRBV9; cdr3_nt: TGTGCCAGCAGCGTAGACGGTGTCTACAATGAGCAGTTCTTC; cdr3_aa: CASSVDGVYNEQFF
d_call: NA; clone_size: NA; j_call: TRBJ2-2; v_call: TRBV21-1; cdr3_nt: TGTGCCAGCAGGACCCGAGGGGGCCTAGCGGGGGGGCCGGGAACCGGGGAGCTGTTTTTT; cdr3_aa: CASRTRGGLAGGPGTGELFF
d_call: NA; clone_size: NA; j_call: TRBJ2-1; v_call: TRBV5-1; cdr3_nt: TGCGCCAGCAGCTTGGACGGGAGCGGTGAGCAGTTCTTC; cdr3_aa: CASSLDGSGEQFF
d_call: TRBD1; clone_size: NA; j_call: TRBJ2-6; v_call: TRBV6-5; cdr3_nt: TGTGCCAGCAGCAAGGGACAGTACTCCGTCCTGACTTTC; cdr3_aa: CASSKGQYSVLTF
d_call: TRBD1; clone_size: NA; j_call: TRBJ1-1; v_call: TRBV5-4; cdr3_nt: TGTGCCAGCAGACTACAGGGGGGGAAGGTTGAAGCTTTCTTT; cdr3_aa: CASRLQGGKVEAFF
d_call: TRBD2; clone_size: NA; j_call: TRBJ2-3; v_call: TRBV30; cdr3_nt: TGTGCCTGGATCCGATGGGGCGGGGGGCGCCGAGATACGCAGTATTTT; cdr3_aa: CAWIRWGGGRRDTQYF
d_call: TRBD1; clone_size: NA; j_call: TRBJ1-2; v_call: TRBV10-3; cdr3_nt: TGTGCCATCAGTGGGACAGGGGGGCTCTATGGCTACACCTTC; cdr3_aa: CAISGTGGLYGYTF
d_call: NA; clone_size: NA; j_call: TRBJ1-2; v_call: TRBV30; cdr3_nt: TGTGCCTGGAGTGCTTACAGGGTTCAGCTTGGCTACACCTTC; cdr3_aa: CAWSAYRVQLGYTF
d_call: NA; clone_size: NA; j_call: TRBJ2-2; v_call: TRBV6-5; cdr3_nt: TGTGCCAGCAGTTCCGGCAGGGGGGCGACCGGGGAGCTGTTTTTT; cdr3_aa: CASSSGRGATGELFF
d_call: NA; clone_size: NA; j_call: TRBJ2-7; v_call: TRBV20-1; cdr3_nt: TGCAGTGCGATACAGGGATTCGAGCAGTACTTC; cdr3_aa: CSAIQGFEQYF
d_call: NA; clone_size: NA; j_call: TRBJ1-5; v_call: TRBV28; cdr3_nt: TGTGCCAGCAGGCTGACACCCCAGGTAAATCAGCCCCAGCATTTT; cdr3_aa: CASRLTPQVNQPQHF
d_call: NA; clone_size: NA; j_call: TRBJ1-6; v_call: TRBV4-1; cdr3_nt: TGCGCCAGCAGCCAAGAGGGCGCCGACTACTATAATTCACCCCTCCACTTT; cdr3_aa: CASSQEGADYYNSPLHF
d_call: TRBD1; clone_size: NA; j_call: TRBJ1-1; v_call: TRBV12-3/TRBV12-4; cdr3_nt: TGTGCCAGCAGCCGACAGGGGGGCACTGAAGCTTTCTTT; cdr3_aa: CASSRQGGTEAFF
d_call: TRBD1; clone_size: NA; j_call: TRBJ2-1; v_call: TRBV27; cdr3_nt: TGTGCCAGCAGTATCTATGGACAGGGCGTTTTGGGGGAGCAGTTCTTC; cdr3_aa: CASSIYGQGVLGEQFF
d_call: NA; clone_size: NA; j_call: TRBJ1-1; v_call: TRBV19; cdr3_nt: TGTGCCAGTAGTGGACAGATGAACACTGAAGCTTTCTTT; cdr3_aa: CASSGQMNTEAFF
d_call: TRBD1; clone_size: NA; j_call: TRBJ1-4; v_call: TRBV12-3/TRBV12-4; cdr3_nt: TGTGCCAGCACTTCACAGGGGATACGAAAACTGTTTTTT; cdr3_aa: CASTSQGIRKLFF
d_call: NA; clone_size: NA; j_call: TRBJ2-5; v_call: TRBV15; cdr3_nt: TGTGCCACCAGCAGTCCTAGCGACCAAGAGACCCAGTACTTC; cdr3_aa: CATSSPSDQETQYF
d_call: NA; clone_size: NA; j_call: TRBJ1-1; v_call: TRBV11-2; cdr3_nt: TGTGCCAGCAGCTACCGGGAGAACACTGAAGCTTTCTTT; cdr3_aa: CASSYRENTEAFF
d_call: NA; clone_size: NA; j_call: TRBJ1-1; v_call: TRBV6-5; cdr3_nt: TGTGCCAGCAGTTATGAGGGGAACACTGAAGCTTTCTTT; cdr3_aa: CASSYEGNTEAFF
d_call: TRBD1; clone_size: NA; j_call: TRBJ2-3; v_call: TRBV5-1; cdr3_nt: TGCGCCAGCAGCTTGGGGGACAGCACCACAGATACGCAGTATTTT; cdr3_aa: CASSLGDSTTDTQYF
d_call: NA; clone_size: once; j_call: TRBJ1-2; v_call: TRBV21-1; cdr3_nt: TGTGCCAGCAGCAAAGCGCCTTTTTGTGGGACAGGGGATCATCAAGGCTATGGCTACACCTTC; cdr3_aa: CASSKAPFCGTGDHQGYGYTF
d_call: NA; clone_size: NA; j_call: TRBJ2-1; v_call: TRBV7-3; cdr3_nt: TGTGCCAGCAGCTTATTACCTATAAATGAGCAGTTCTTC; cdr3_aa: CASSLLPINEQFF
d_call: TRBD1; clone_size: NA; j_call: TRBJ2-7; v_call: TRBV19; cdr3_nt: TGTGCCAGTAGCCTCAATCCGGGACAGTTCTACGAGCAGTACTTC; cdr3_aa: CASSLNPGQFYEQYF
d_call: NA; clone_size: NA; j_call: TRBJ2-7; v_call: TRBV19; cdr3_nt: TGTGCCAGTTCCGGGAGAGTTTCCTACGAGCAGTACTTC; cdr3_aa: CASSGRVSYEQYF
d_call: NA; clone_size: NA; j_call: TRBJ2-1; v_call: TRBV27; cdr3_nt: TGTGCCAGCAGGGGGCAGGGTGAGCAGTTCTTC; cdr3_aa: CASRGQGEQFF
d_call: NA; clone_size: NA; j_call: TRBJ2-3; v_call: TRBV28; cdr3_nt: TGTGCCAGCAGTTGGGAGCTCGGGGGTCGAGACACAGATACGCAGTATTTT; cdr3_aa: CASSWELGGRDTDTQYF
d_call: TRBD2; clone_size: NA; j_call: TRBJ2-1; v_call: TRBV5-1; cdr3_nt: TGCGCCAGCAGCTTGGCCCAGACTAGCGGGGCCTACAATGAGCAGTTCTTC; cdr3_aa: CASSLAQTSGAYNEQFF
d_call: TRBD2; clone_size: NA; j_call: TRBJ2-3; v_call: TRBV2; cdr3_nt: TGTGCCAGCAGTGTAAGCGGGGGCACAGATACGCAGTATTTT; cdr3_aa: CASSVSGGTDTQYF
d_call: NA; clone_size: NA; j_call: TRBJ1-5; v_call: TRBV2; cdr3_nt: TGTGCCAGCTTGGGCCGGGGCAGGGGTGGCAATCAGCCCCAGCATTTT; cdr3_aa: CASLGRGRGGNQPQHF
d_call: NA; clone_size: NA; j_call: TRBJ2-2; v_call: TRBV2; cdr3_nt: TGTGCCAGCTCAAAGGGGACTCCCGGGGAGCTGTTTTTT; cdr3_aa: CASSKGTPGELFF
d_call: TRBD2; clone_size: many; j_call: TRBJ2-3; v_call: TRBV6-2/TRBV6-3; cdr3_nt: TGTGCCAGCAGTCCACACCCGACTAGCGGCTTTAGCACAGATACGCAGTATTTT; cdr3_aa: CASSPHPTSGFSTDTQYF
d_call: TRBD1; clone_size: few; j_call: TRBJ2-6; v_call: TRBV4-3; cdr3_nt: TGCGCCAGCAGCCAAGAAGCCGACAGGGTGGGCTCTGGGGCCAACGTCCTGACTTTC; cdr3_aa: CASSQEADRVGSGANVLTF
d_call: NA; clone_size: NA; j_call: TRBJ2-7; v_call: TRBV27; cdr3_nt: TGTGCCAGCAGCCCCCAGGGGGGAATGGGGGAGCAGTACTTC; cdr3_aa: CASSPQGGMGEQYF
d_call: TRBD1; clone_size: NA; j_call: TRBJ2-6; v_call: TRBV6-1; cdr3_nt: TGTGCCAGCAGTGGACAGGGGCTGAGCTCTGGGGCCAACGTCCTGACTTTC; cdr3_aa: CASSGQGLSSGANVLTF
d_call: TRBD1; clone_size: few; j_call: TRBJ1-5; v_call: TRBV19; cdr3_nt: TGTGCCAGTAGTACAAGGAGGGACAGGTTGATGAATCAGCCCCAGCATTTT; cdr3_aa: CASSTRRDRLMNQPQHF